Each of the 22 T cell receptor beta chains below was sequenced from the same sample in a study of blood T cell repertoires in COVID-19. Clones were read by immunoSEQ multiplex PCR, and TCRdb kept only the in-frame ones, dropping some. The sample lists roughly 160,000 clones, about 85% seen once, with around 6.9% in the top ten. Sample: peripheral blood. The source is a man at least 80 years old with COVID-19, enrolled during active disease.

The V and J genes are TRBV19 and TRBJ1-6; TRBD1 agrees at 7 bases. Germline CDR1 reads LNHDA; CDR2 reads SQIVND (reference sequence). The CDR3 runs 16 residues. Trimming removed 2 bases from V and 7 bases from J; junction bases left unmatched: 8. The CDR3 region has the DNA TGTGCCAGTAGTATACCTAACAGGGGTTACAATTCACCCCTCCACTTT. Translated: CASSIPNRGYNSPLHF.

The chain carries TRBV13 and TRBJ2-5; 11 nucleotides match TRBD2. J was trimmed by 5 bases and V by 0 bases; bases with no gene match: 14. Germline V gene lookup returns CDR1 PRHDT and CDR2 FYEKMQ (reference sequence). The length of the CDR3 is 19 residues. The CDR3 loop reads CASSLGLDTSGGPRETQYF. The DNA for the CDR3 is TGTGCCAGCAGCTTAGGTCTTGATACTAGCGGGGGCCCTCGGGAGACCCAGTACTTC.

The table lists this clone with a few counts. This chain links TRBV7-2 with TRBJ2-5; possibly TRBD1 for D (6 bases). V lost 2 bases to trimming and J lost 2 bases, with 15 bases between them. The CDR3 has 16 residues. Germline CDR1 and CDR2: SGHTA and FQGNSA. The DNA of the CDR3 is TGTGCCAGCAGCTTATCTGGGACACAAATGCAAGAGACCCAGTACTTC. Amino acid sequence: CASSLSGTQMQETQYF.

The gene calls are TRBV29-1 and TRBJ1-1; 8 nucleotides agree with TRBD1. Germline V CDR1 and CDR2: SQVTM, ANQGSEA. V gave up 5 bases and J gave up 2 bases; unmatched junction bases: 7. The CDR3 consists of 14 residues. CDR3: CSVKPGQANTEAFF. The CDR3 DNA reads as TGCAGCGTTAAACCGGGACAGGCCAACACTGAAGCTTTCTTT.

This clone was recorded once. The chain couples TRBV15 to TRBJ2-7; D perhaps matches TRBD1 (5 bases). The CDR3 sequence is 14 residues long. The germline V and J ends were trimmed by 0 bases and 2 bases, with 8 bases remaining between them. The germline gives CDR1 LNHNV, CDR2 YYDKDF (reference sequence). CDR3 bases: TGTGCCACCAGCAGAGACAGGGAAACCTACGAGCAGTACTTC. Encoded protein: CATSRDRETYEQYF.

The table lists this clone with a few counts. Other DNA sequences from this sample encode an identical CDR3 as well. The CDR3 DNA reads as TGTGCCAGCAGTTGGTCACAGAACACTGAAGCTTTCTTT. This translates into CASSWSQNTEAFF. The chain links TRBV6-2 or TRBV6-3 to TRBJ1-1, with no clear D. This CDR3 has 13 residues. V dropped 4 bases and J dropped 1 base, with 7 bases sitting between them. Germline CDR1 is MNHEY and CDR2 is SVGEGT.

The chain recombines TRBV27 with TRBJ1-5, with 7 bases that match TRBD1. This CDR3 comprises 14 residues. V shed 6 bases and J 7 bases; nucleotides not matched to a gene: 9. Germline V gene sequence: CDR1 MNHEY, CDR2 SMNVEV (reference sequence). CDR3 nucleotides: TGTGCCAGCAGCGGACAGGTGGGGGTACAGCCCCAGCATTTT. Translated, it gives CASSGQVGVQPQHF.

The rearrangement uses TRBV20-1 and TRBJ1-2; 8 bases fit TRBD1. V lost 3 bases, J lost 4 bases, and 7 bases stayed unmatched. The CDR3 runs 14 residues. The germline V gene encodes CDR1 DFQATT and CDR2 SNEGSKA (reference sequence). This CDR3 is CSASKGQAIYGYTF. As DNA, the CDR3 is TGCAGTGCTAGTAAGGGACAGGCCATCTATGGCTACACCTTC.

The J gene is TRBJ1-2, the V gene TRBV19, with 7 bases aligning to TRBD1. The J segment lost 0 bases and the V segment lost 5 bases, leaving 3 bases of the junction unmatched. Germline loops: CDR1 LNHDA, CDR2 SQIVND (reference sequence). This CDR3 spans 14 amino acids. The CDR3 DNA is TGTGCCAGTAGTGTCGGGACAGCTAACTATGGCTACACCTTC. This translates into CASSVGTANYGYTF. The full variable domain, its missing parts supplied by reference TRBV19 and TRBJ1-2, is DGGITQSPKYLFRKEGQNVTLSCEQNLNHDAMYWYRQDPGQGLRLIYYSQIVNDFQKGDIAEGYSVSREKKESFPLTVTSAQKNPTAFYLCASSVGTANYGYTFGSGTRLTVV.

The chain uses TRBV6-6 and TRBJ2-1; TRBD1 agrees at 9 bases. Unmatched junction bases numbered 9, after V lost 5 bases and J lost 7 bases. CDR3 length: 15 amino acids. Germline CDR1 reads MNHNY; CDR2 reads SVGAGI (reference sequence). The CDR3 here is CASSTPGQGKNEQFF. CDR3 bases: TGTGCCAGCAGTACCCCGGGACAGGGCAAAAATGAGCAGTTCTTC.

The chain is built from TRBV2 and TRBJ1-6, with 7 nucleotides matching TRBD1. Germline-derived CDR1 and CDR2 are SNHLY and FYNNEI. Losses at the gene ends were 7 bases for V and 8 bases for J; bases not matched to a gene: 11. The CDR3 runs to 15 residues. The CDR3 reads CASTLQGPGDSPLHF. The CDR3, as DNA: TGTGCCAGCACCTTACAGGGGCCAGGGGATTCACCCCTCCACTTT.

The chain joins TRBV4-1 to TRBJ2-7; D uncertain. CDR1 and CDR2 from the germline V gene are MGHRA and YSYEKL. The CDR3 consists of 16 residues. Trimming took 0 bases from V and 4 from J, leaving 16 bases between them. Here the CDR3 reads CASSQDPQIRGYEQYF. CDR3 bases: TGCGCCAGCAGCCAAGATCCCCAGATACGAGGTTACGAGCAGTACTTC.

The chain couples TRBV9 to TRBJ1-2; D is unclear. Trimming pared 3 bases from V and 5 bases from J, leaving 5 bases between. The CDR3 has 11 amino acids. Germline V CDR1 and CDR2: SGDLS, YYNGEE. CDR3 nucleotides: TGTGCCAGCAGCGCCCATTATGGCTACACCTTC. Its translation is CASSAHYGYTF.

This clone showed up just once. The chain couples TRBV7-6 to TRBJ2-1, with 10 bases matching TRBD2. V lost 1 base, J lost 13 bases, and 4 bases stayed unmatched. CDR3 length: 13 residues. Germline CDR1 reads SGHVS; CDR2 reads FNYEAQ. The CDR3 protein is CASSLGTSGVQFF. CDR3 sequence (DNA): TGTGCCAGCAGCTTAGGCACTAGCGGGGTACAGTTCTTC.

This rearrangement joins TRBV3-1 (or the pseudogene TRBV3-2) to TRBJ1-4; possibly TRBD1 for D (6 bases). Per germline, CDR1 LGHDT and CDR2 YNNKEL (reference sequence). This CDR3 contains 14 residues. The germline V and J ends were trimmed by 4 bases and 5 bases, with 11 bases remaining between them. In DNA form, the CDR3 reads TGTGCCAGCAGCCGGGACACCCTCAATGAAAAACTGTTTTTT. This encodes CASSRDTLNEKLFF.

This chain joins TRBV10-3 and TRBJ1-1, with TRBD1 matching 8 bases. Germline values: CDR1 ENHRY, CDR2 SYGVKD. The CDR3 loop spans 13 amino acids. V gave up 4 bases and J gave up 6 bases; unmatched junction bases: 4. CDR3 protein: CAISAGGTAEAFF. CDR3 coding DNA: TGTGCCATCAGTGCAGGGGGCACCGCTGAAGCTTTCTTT.

The chain couples TRBV12-3 or TRBV12-4 to TRBJ1-3; D perhaps matches TRBD1 (6 bases). Trimming removed 7 bases from V and 3 bases from J, with 10 bases in between. The CDR3 length is 13 residues. CDR3 in DNA: TGTGCCAGCAACACAGGGTTTGGAAACACCATATATTTT. Translation gives CASNTGFGNTIYF.

The CDR3 loop reads CASSPQGGGNTIYF. CDR3 nucleotide sequence: TGTGCCAGCAGCCCACAGGGGGGTGGAAACACCATATATTTT. The chain is built from TRBV3-1 (or the pseudogene TRBV3-2) and TRBJ1-3; 8 nucleotides align to TRBD1. The germline gives CDR1 LGHDT, CDR2 YNNKEL (reference sequence). This CDR3 region has 14 residues. With 4 bases clipped from V and 3 bases from J, the junction kept 2 bases outside the gene matches.

This chain joins TRBV2 and TRBJ1-4; D may be TRBD1 (5 bases). The CDR3 is 14 residues long. CDR1 and CDR2 (germline): SNHLY, FYNNEI. The V end was cut by 5 bases, the J end by 2 bases, with 9 bases between. DNA for the CDR3: TGTGCCAGCAGTCAGGAGGGGACTAATGAAAAACTGTTTTTT. This gives the protein CASSQEGTNEKLFF.

This chain uses TRBV28 with TRBJ1-3; D is uncertain. The V end was cut by 6 bases, the J end by 0 bases, with 9 bases between. This CDR3 spans 14 amino acids. Per germline, CDR1 MDHEN and CDR2 SYDVKM. The CDR3 nucleotides are TGTGCCAGCAGCCCCTACAGCTCTGGAAACACCATATATTTT. Translating it yields CASSPYSSGNTIYF. Based on the CDR3 plus reference TRBV28 and TRBJ1-3, the full variable domain is DVKVTQSSRYLVKRTGEKVFLECVQDMDHENMFWYRQDPGLGLRLIYFSYDVKMKEKGDIPEGYSVSREKKERFSLILESASTNQTSMYLCASSPYSSGNTIYFGEGSWLTVV.

The chain couples TRBV2 to TRBJ1-1, with no clear D. There are 13 residues in the CDR3. In germline, CDR1 is SNHLY, CDR2 FYNNEI. Trimming took 6 bases from V and 8 from J, leaving 16 bases between them. The CDR3 loop reads CASRTDPQAEAFF. In DNA, the CDR3 is TGTGCCAGCAGAACCGACCCCCAGGCCGAAGCTTTCTTT.

V usage is TRBV9 and J usage is TRBJ1-1; D is ambiguous. Trimming shortened V by 4 bases and J by 6 bases, and 13 bases separated the two germline ends. The CDR3 consists of 13 residues. The germline CDR1 and CDR2 sequences are SGDLS and YYNGEE. CDR3 bases: TGTGCCAGCAGCCCCCGTCCCGTCGCTGAAGCTTTCTTT. This gives the protein CASSPRPVAEAFF.